The 24 T cell receptor beta chains below were found in one sample sequenced in a study of T cell changes during pregnancy in multiple sclerosis. The table came from immunoSEQ multiplex PCR; TCRdb's copy has only in-frame clones and leaves some out. The sample contains fewer than 110,000 clones, about nine tenths of which appear only once. The specimen was peripheral blood, collected in the second trimester of pregnancy. These receptors came from a female donor with multiple sclerosis, enrolled in a pregnancy study.

Turning to this clone: This specimen includes other DNA sequences encoding the same CDR3. The chain employs TRBV19 and TRBJ2-7, with a possible D match to TRBD1 (6 bases). Germline CDR1 is LNHDA and CDR2 is SQIVND (reference sequence). The CDR3 covers 13 residues. Trimming removed 4 bases from V and 4 bases from J, with 11 bases in between. The CDR3 reads CASSSTGNYEQYF. The CDR3 coding sequence is TGTGCCAGTAGTAGTACAGGGAATTACGAGCAGTACTTC. Variable domain in full (rest from reference TRBV19 and TRBJ2-7): DGGITQSPKYLFRKEGQNVTLSCEQNLNHDAMYWYRQDPGQGLRLIYYSQIVNDFQKGDIAEGYSVSREKKESFPLTVTSAQKNPTAFYLCASSSTGNYEQYFGPGTRLTVT.

The chain carries TRBV2 and TRBJ2-7; D possibly corresponds to TRBD2 (5 bases). This CDR3 is 15 amino acids long. V gave up 7 bases and J gave up 3 bases, with 19 bases separating them. Germline V lookup: CDR1 SNHLY, CDR2 FYNNEI. The CDR3 nucleotides read TGTGCCAGCAATTATCCGGACTTGAATCGCTACGAGCAGTACTTC. Translation gives CASNYPDLNRYEQYF.

This clone was counted once. CDR3 nucleotides: TGTGCCAGCAGCTCAAGCTGGCAGGGGTATGGCTACACCTTC. This translates into CASSSSWQGYGYTF. This chain connects TRBV7-2 to TRBJ1-2; possibly TRBD1 for D (6 bases). CDR3 length: 14 amino acids. The ends were cut back, 4 bases at V and 5 bases at J, with 14 bases in the middle. From germline, CDR1 is SGHTA and CDR2 FQGNSA. Filled out from reference TRBV7-2 and TRBJ1-2, the complete variable domain reads GAGVSQSPSNKVTEKGKDVELRCDPISGHTALYWYRQSLGQGLEFLIYFQGNSAPDKSGLPSDRFSAERTGGSVSTLTIQRTQQEDSAVYLCASSSSWQGYGYTFGSGTRLTVV.

The chain carries TRBV19 and TRBJ2-1, with 8 bases identical to TRBD2. Germline assignment: CDR1 LNHDA and CDR2 SQIVND (reference sequence). This CDR3 comprises 15 residues. V dropped 5 bases and J dropped 9; count of bases not matched to a gene: 12. CDR3 coding DNA: TGTGCCAGTAGTGGAACCGGGACTAGAGGGGGTGAGCAGTTCTTC. It is translated as CASSGTGTRGGEQFF.

The chain couples TRBV5-1 to TRBJ2-7; 10 bases fit TRBD2. Germline assignment: CDR1 SGHRS and CDR2 YFSETQ. J gave up 0 bases and V 4 bases, and 4 bases lay outside the gene matches. The CDR3 is 15 amino acids. CDR3: CASSPRTSGSYEQYF. In DNA form, the CDR3 reads TGCGCCAGCAGCCCCAGGACTAGCGGCTCCTACGAGCAGTACTTC. The whole variable domain, remainder taken from reference TRBV5-1 and TRBJ2-7, is KAGVTQTPRYLIKTRGQQVTLSCSPISGHRSVSWYQQTPGQGLQFLFEYFSETQRNKGNFPGRFSGRQFSNSRSEMNVSTLELGDSALYLCASSPRTSGSYEQYFGPGTRLTVT.

The rearrangement joins TRBV5-4 to TRBJ2-7; D is unresolved. The CDR3 extends over 12 amino acids. Trimming left V 0 bases short and J 6 bases short, with 7 bases between. CDR1 and CDR2 (germline): SGHNT, YYREEE (reference sequence). The CDR3 spells CASSLDISEQYF. CDR3 bases: TGTGCCAGCAGCTTGGACATAAGCGAGCAGTACTTC. Together with reference TRBV5-4 and TRBJ2-7, the CDR3 gives the full variable domain: ETGVTQSPTHLIKTRGQQVTLRCSSQSGHNTVSWYQQALGQGPQFIFQYYREEENGRGNFPPRFSGLQFPNYSSELNVNALELDDSALYLCASSLDISEQYFGPGTRLTVT.

This sequence joins TRBV7-2 and TRBJ1-6; D is unclear. This CDR3 is 14 amino acids long. Germline assignment: CDR1 SGHTA and CDR2 FQGNSA. The V end was cut by 5 bases, the J end by 8 bases, with 13 bases between. CDR3 loop: CASSNGRVDSPLHF. The DNA for the CDR3 is TGTGCCAGCAGCAACGGGAGGGTGGATTCACCCCTCCACTTT.

This clone was recorded only once. CDR3 sequence reads: CATQAGGVQPQHF. The CDR3 DNA reads TGTGCCACCCAGGCGGGGGGCGTTCAGCCCCAGCATTTT. The chain recombines TRBV28 with TRBJ1-5; possibly TRBD1 for D (6 bases). CDR3 length equals 13 residues. The germline V gene encodes CDR1 MDHEN and CDR2 SYDVKM. Deletions cut 10 bases from V and 6 bases from J, with 16 bases between.

The V call is TRBV29-1, the J call TRBJ2-7; TRBD1 agrees at 7 bases. J was trimmed by 5 bases and V by 7 bases; bases with no gene match: 20. Germline V CDR1 and CDR2: SQVTM, ANQGSEA. The CDR3 loop spans 16 amino acids. The CDR3 loop reads CSAGGMGTALNDEQYF. DNA for the CDR3: TGCAGCGCTGGAGGAATGGGGACAGCCTTGAACGACGAGCAGTACTTC.

The chain couples TRBV6-1 to TRBJ1-2, with TRBD1 as a possible D gene (6 bases). This CDR3 is 14 amino acids long. Germline assignment: CDR1 MNHNS and CDR2 SASEGT. The V gene lost 7 bases and the J gene lost 7 bases, with 19 bases spanning the gap. The chain's CDR3 is CASNLPARGPGYTF. DNA for the CDR3: TGTGCCAGCAACCTCCCAGCCAGGGGTCCTGGCTACACCTTC.

This chain uses TRBV6-1 with TRBJ2-7; D is unresolved. CDR3 length equals 12 residues. The germline V and J ends were trimmed by 3 bases and 3 bases, with 6 bases remaining between them. Per germline, CDR1 MNHNS and CDR2 SASEGT. This chain's CDR3 is CASSDFLYEQYF. In DNA form, the CDR3 reads TGTGCCAGCAGTGATTTTCTCTACGAGCAGTACTTC.

The chain links TRBV18 to TRBJ2-3; D may be TRBD1 (6 bases). Trimming took 6 bases from V and 0 from J, leaving 16 bases between them. The length of the CDR3 is 16 residues. Germline V gene lookup returns CDR1 KGHSH and CDR2 LQKENI. CDR3 bases: TGTGCCAGCTCGACCGCAGGGGCGACCAGCACAGATACGCAGTATTTT. Translated, it gives CASSTAGATSTDTQYF.

J is TRBJ2-4 and V is TRBV11-2, with a possible D match to TRBD2 (6 bases). V was shortened by 5 bases and J by 1 base, with 12 bases between the two germline ends. The CDR3 length is 15 residues. The germline CDR1 and CDR2 sequences are SGHAT and FQNNGV. For the CDR3, the DNA is TGTGCCAGCAGCCCCGAGGGGAGGGCCAAAAACATTCAGTACTTC. Protein sequence: CASSPEGRAKNIQYF.

The V call is TRBV6-1, the J call TRBJ1-2, with TRBD1 matching 7 bases. This CDR3 is 15 amino acids long. Germline lookup yields CDR1 MNHNS and CDR2 SASEGT. V dropped 0 bases and J dropped 8; count of bases not matched to a gene: 9. The CDR3 nucleotides read TGTGCCAGCAGTGAAGCGCCGACAGGGACCGGCGGCTACACCTTC. Translation: CASSEAPTGTGGYTF.

The chain is built from TRBV9 and TRBJ2-1; 8 nucleotides line up with TRBD2. The CDR3 length is 20 residues. Looked up from germline, CDR1 is SGDLS and CDR2 is YYNGEE. V shed 4 bases, J shed 5 bases, and the junction held 23 bases outside the gene matches. CDR3 loop: CASSIHSGRGQKVTNNEQFF. The CDR3 coding sequence is TGTGCCAGCAGCATACACAGCGGGAGAGGGCAGAAGGTCACTAACAATGAGCAGTTCTTC.

This sequence joins TRBV2 and TRBJ2-5, with TRBD2 matching over 8 bases. Losses at the gene ends were 1 base for V and 6 bases for J; bases not matched to a gene: 7. The CDR3 sequence is 15 residues long. Germline V CDR1 and CDR2: SNHLY, FYNNEI. The CDR3 loop reads CASSEGSGRKQTQYF. In DNA form, the CDR3 reads TGTGCCAGCAGTGAAGGGAGCGGGAGAAAGCAGACCCAGTACTTC.

The rearrangement links TRBV5-4 to TRBJ2-3; 8 bases are shared with TRBD1. This CDR3 region has 15 residues. Losses at the gene ends were 5 bases for V and 3 bases for J; bases not matched to a gene: 8. The germline CDR1 and CDR2 sequences are SGHNT and YYREEE (reference sequence). The CDR3 loop reads CASSPTGGSTDTQYF. CDR3 sequence (DNA): TGTGCCAGCAGTCCTACAGGGGGATCGACAGATACGCAGTATTTT.

In this sample, this clone turned up a few times. The chain has TRBV5-5 and TRBJ2-1; D is uncertain. V dropped 2 bases and J dropped 2 bases, with 11 bases sitting between them. The CDR3 covers 15 residues. The germline gives CDR1 SGHKS, CDR2 YYEKEE (reference sequence). In DNA, the CDR3 is TGTGCCAGCAGCTTCTCACCCGACACCTACAATGAGCAGTTCTTC. Its translation: CASSFSPDTYNEQFF.

The chain employs TRBV14 and TRBJ2-3, with D possibly TRBD2 on 5 matching bases. Trimming took 0 bases from V and 5 from J, leaving 12 bases between them. CDR3 length: 15 amino acids. Germline V gene data show CDR1 as SGHDN and CDR2 as FVKESK. The chain's CDR3 is CASSQDGRRGDTQYF. In DNA form, the CDR3 reads TGTGCCAGCAGCCAAGATGGCCGCCGGGGAGATACGCAGTATTTT.

J is TRBJ2-7 and V is TRBV6-5; tentative D call: TRBD1 (6 bases). The CDR3 covers 12 residues. Germline V gene data show CDR1 as MNHEY and CDR2 as SVGAGI. The V end lost 6 bases, the J end lost 6 bases, and 12 bases lay between the germline ends. CDR3 in DNA: TGTGCCAGCAGCCTACAGGGTTCCGAGCAGTACTTC. This sequence encodes CASSLQGSEQYF.

The V call is TRBV25-1, the J call TRBJ2-7; 9 nucleotides agree with TRBD1. The CDR3 sequence is 15 residues long. Germline CDR1 is MGHDK and CDR2 is SYGVNS. With V trimmed by 5 bases and J by 2 bases, 7 bases remained unmatched. CDR3 bases: TGTGCCAGCAGTCGACAACAGGGGGCAACCTACGAGCAGTACTTC. This sequence encodes CASSRQQGATYEQYF.

This clone came up a few times. The V gene is TRBV7-2, the J gene TRBJ2-7; the D gene is possibly TRBD2 (5 bases). V was clipped by 1 base and J by 7 bases, with 11 bases between them. The germline V gene encodes CDR1 SGHTA and CDR2 FQGNSA. The CDR3 consists of 13 residues. The CDR3 loop is CASSLVNPGEQYF. The CDR3 DNA reads as TGTGCCAGCAGCTTAGTGAACCCGGGGGAGCAGTACTTC. The variable domain in full, completed from reference TRBV7-2 and TRBJ2-7, reads GAGVSQSPSNKVTEKGKDVELRCDPISGHTALYWYRQSLGQGLEFLIYFQGNSAPDKSGLPSDRFSAERTGGSVSTLTIQRTQQEDSAVYLCASSLVNPGEQYFGPGTRLTVT.

A few counts support this clone. This chain links TRBV7-6 with TRBJ2-7; D might be TRBD2 (7 bases). The V gene's germline CDR1 is SGHVS and CDR2 FNYEAQ. Trimming removed 2 bases at V and 3 bases at J, with 20 bases between. The CDR3 has 17 amino acids. The CDR3 DNA is TGTGCCAGCAGCTTATACGGCAGGGGAGGGACTATCTACGAGCAGTACTTC. It encodes CASSLYGRGGTIYEQYF.

The V gene is TRBV18, the J gene TRBJ2-6, with 11 bases aligning to TRBD2. The CDR3 has 19 residues. Looked up from germline, CDR1 is KGHSH and CDR2 is LQKENI. V lost 1 base and J lost 4; bases outside the gene matches: 9. CDR3 DNA sequence: TGTGCCAGCTCACCACTAGCGGGAGGGCCGCATGCCGGGGCCAACGTCCTGACTTTC. This sequence encodes CASSPLAGGPHAGANVLTF.